At least ten counts were recorded for the clone carrying this TCR beta chain. CDR1 is MDHEN, CDR2 SYDVKM, per germline. The CDR3 is 14 amino acids. The germline V and J ends were trimmed by 2 bases and 4 bases, with 12 bases remaining between them. These data originate in a study of Graves' ophthalmopathy and Graves' hyperthyroidism. At the level of the study: No treatment had been given when peripheral blood was collected at initial diagnosis.

The TCR beta CDR3 regions underwent amplification from RNA transcripts. Investigators did first-round RT-PCR with HTBI primers, then second-round multiplex PCR. TCRdb reprocessed the multiplex PCR reads with MiXCR, giving one entry per CDR3 protein. The table records hundreds of thousands of distinct CDR3 sequences, about a fifth of them present only once. The J gene is TRBJ2-7, the V gene TRBV28, with D maybe TRBD2 (6 bases). The TCR originated in a woman under 30 with stable Graves' hyperthyroidism. Some clones in this sample may be carry-over from other donors' samples. Sequenced material: peripheral blood. CDR3 nucleotides: TGTGCCAGCAGTTTAATGCGGGGAGCTTACGAGCAGTACTTC. It specifies CASSLMRGAYEQYF.